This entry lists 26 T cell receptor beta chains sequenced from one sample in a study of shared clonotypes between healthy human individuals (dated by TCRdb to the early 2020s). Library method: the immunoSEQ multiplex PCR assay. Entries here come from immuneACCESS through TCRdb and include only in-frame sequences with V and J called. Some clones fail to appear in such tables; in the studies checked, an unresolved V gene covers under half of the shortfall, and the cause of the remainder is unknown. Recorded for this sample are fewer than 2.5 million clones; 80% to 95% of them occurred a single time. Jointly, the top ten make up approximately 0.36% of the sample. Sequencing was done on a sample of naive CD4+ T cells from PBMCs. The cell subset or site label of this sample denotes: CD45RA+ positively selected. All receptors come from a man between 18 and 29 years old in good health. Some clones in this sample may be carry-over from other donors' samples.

CDR3 DNA: TGTGCCAGCAGCGTAGGTATAGGGCAGGGAGGATACGAGCAGTACTTC. Translation: CASSVGIGQGGYEQYF. The genes are TRBV9 and TRBJ2-7, with a possible D match to TRBD2 (6 bases). This CDR3 spans 16 amino acids. Between the trimmed V and J ends, which lost 0 bases and 4 bases, there was a span of 17 bases. In germline, CDR1 is SGDLS, CDR2 YYNGEE.

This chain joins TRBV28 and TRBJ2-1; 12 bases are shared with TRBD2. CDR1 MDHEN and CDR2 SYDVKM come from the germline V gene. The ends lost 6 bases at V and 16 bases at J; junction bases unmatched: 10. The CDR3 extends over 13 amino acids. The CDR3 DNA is TGTGCCAGCAGGGCGGGACTAGCGGGTAGAGTATTCTTC. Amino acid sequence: CASRAGLAGRVFF. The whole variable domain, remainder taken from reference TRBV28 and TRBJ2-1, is DVKVTQSSRYLVKRTGEKVFLECVQDMDHENMFWYRQDPGLGLRLIYFSYDVKMKEKGDIPEGYSVSREKKERFSLILESASTNQTSMYLCASRAGLAGRVFFGPGTRLTVL.

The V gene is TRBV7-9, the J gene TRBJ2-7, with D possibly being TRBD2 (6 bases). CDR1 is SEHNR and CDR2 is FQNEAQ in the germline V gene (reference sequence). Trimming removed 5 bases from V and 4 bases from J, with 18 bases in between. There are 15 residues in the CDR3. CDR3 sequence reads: CASSLGGLQSYEQYF. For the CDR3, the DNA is TGTGCCAGCAGCCTTGGGGGACTTCAGTCATACGAGCAGTACTTC. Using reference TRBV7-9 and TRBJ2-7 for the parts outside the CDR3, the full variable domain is DTGVSQNPRHKITKRGQNVTFRCDPISEHNRLYWYRQTLGQGPEFLTYFQNEAQLEKSRLLSDRFSAERPKGSFSTLEIQRTEQGDSAMYLCASSLGGLQSYEQYFGPGTRLTVT.

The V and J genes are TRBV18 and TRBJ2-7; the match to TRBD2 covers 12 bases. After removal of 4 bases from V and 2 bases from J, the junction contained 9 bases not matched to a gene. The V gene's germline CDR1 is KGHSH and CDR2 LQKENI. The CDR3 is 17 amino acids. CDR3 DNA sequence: TGTGCCAGCTCACTTACTAGCGGGAGGACCCTAGCCTACGAGCAGTACTTC. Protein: CASSLTSGRTLAYEQYF.

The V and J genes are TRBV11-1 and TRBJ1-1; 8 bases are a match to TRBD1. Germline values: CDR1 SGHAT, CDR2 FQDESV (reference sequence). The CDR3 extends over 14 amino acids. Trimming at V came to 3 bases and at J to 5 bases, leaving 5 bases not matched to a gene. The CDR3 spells CASSFDRGGTEAFF. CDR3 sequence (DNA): TGTGCCAGCAGCTTCGACAGGGGAGGAACTGAAGCTTTCTTT. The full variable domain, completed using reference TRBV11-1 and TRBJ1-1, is EAEVAQSPRYKITEKSQAVAFWCDPISGHATLYWYRQILGQGPELLVQFQDESVVDDSQLPKDRFSAERLKGVDSTLKIQPAELGDSAMYLCASSFDRGGTEAFFGQGTRLTVV.

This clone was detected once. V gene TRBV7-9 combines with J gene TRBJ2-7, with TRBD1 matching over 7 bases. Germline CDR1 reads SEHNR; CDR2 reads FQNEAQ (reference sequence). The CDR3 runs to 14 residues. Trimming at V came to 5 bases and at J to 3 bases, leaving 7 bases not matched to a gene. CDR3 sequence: CASSITDRNYEQYF. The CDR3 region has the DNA TGTGCCAGCAGCATTACGGACAGGAACTACGAGCAGTACTTC.

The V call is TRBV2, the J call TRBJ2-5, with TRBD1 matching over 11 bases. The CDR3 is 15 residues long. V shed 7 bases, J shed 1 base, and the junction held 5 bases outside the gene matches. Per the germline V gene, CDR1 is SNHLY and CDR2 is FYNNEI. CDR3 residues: CASNWDRGIQETQYF. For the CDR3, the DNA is TGTGCCAGCAATTGGGACAGGGGGATCCAAGAGACCCAGTACTTC.

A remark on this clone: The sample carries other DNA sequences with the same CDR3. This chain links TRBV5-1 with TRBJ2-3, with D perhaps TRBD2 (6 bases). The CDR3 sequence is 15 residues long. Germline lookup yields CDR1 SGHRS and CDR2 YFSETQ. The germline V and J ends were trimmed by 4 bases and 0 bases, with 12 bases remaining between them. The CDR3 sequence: CASSPLATSTDTQYF. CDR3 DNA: TGCGCCAGCAGCCCCCTAGCGACTAGCACAGATACGCAGTATTTT.

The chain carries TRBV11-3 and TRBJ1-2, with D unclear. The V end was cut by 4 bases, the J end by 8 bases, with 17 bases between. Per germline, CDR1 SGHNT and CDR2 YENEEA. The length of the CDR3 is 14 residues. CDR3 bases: TGTGCCAGCAGCTCCCCGGACCGTTCTCGAGGCTACACCTTC. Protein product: CASSSPDRSRGYTF.

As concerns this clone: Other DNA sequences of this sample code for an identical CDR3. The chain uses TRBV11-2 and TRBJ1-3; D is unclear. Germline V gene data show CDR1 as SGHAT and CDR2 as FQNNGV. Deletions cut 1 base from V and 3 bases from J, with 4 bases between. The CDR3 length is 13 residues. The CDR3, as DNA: TGTGCCAGCAGCTTAGGCCGTGGAAACACCATATATTTT. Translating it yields CASSLGRGNTIYF.

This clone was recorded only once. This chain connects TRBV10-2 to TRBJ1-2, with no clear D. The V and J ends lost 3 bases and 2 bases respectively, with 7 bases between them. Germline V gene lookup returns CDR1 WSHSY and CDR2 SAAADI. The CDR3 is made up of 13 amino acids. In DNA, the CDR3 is TGCGCCAGCAGTGAAGCACCCAACTATGGCTACACCTTC. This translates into CASSEAPNYGYTF.

CDR3 sequence: CASSSQGSGSEDEQYF. The CDR3 nucleotides read TGTGCCAGCTCATCCCAAGGTAGCGGGTCCGAGGACGAGCAGTACTTC. This rearrangement joins TRBV18 to TRBJ2-7; the match to TRBD2 covers 7 bases. CDR1 is KGHSH, CDR2 LQKENI, per germline. After removal of 5 bases from V and 5 bases from J, the junction contained 15 bases not matched to a gene. CDR3 size: 16 residues.

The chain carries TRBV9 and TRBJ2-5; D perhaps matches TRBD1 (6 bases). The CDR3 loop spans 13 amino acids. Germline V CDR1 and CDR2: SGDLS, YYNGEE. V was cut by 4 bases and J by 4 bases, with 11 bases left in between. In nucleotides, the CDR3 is TGTGCCAGCAGCAATGGACAGTCAGAGACCCAGTACTTC. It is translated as CASSNGQSETQYF.

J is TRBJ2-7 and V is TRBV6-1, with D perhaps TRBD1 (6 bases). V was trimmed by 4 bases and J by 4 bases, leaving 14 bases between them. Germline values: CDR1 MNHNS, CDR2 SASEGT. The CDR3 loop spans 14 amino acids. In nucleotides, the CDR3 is TGTGCCAGCAGTGTCCGGACAGAAAAATACGAGCAGTACTTC. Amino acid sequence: CASSVRTEKYEQYF.

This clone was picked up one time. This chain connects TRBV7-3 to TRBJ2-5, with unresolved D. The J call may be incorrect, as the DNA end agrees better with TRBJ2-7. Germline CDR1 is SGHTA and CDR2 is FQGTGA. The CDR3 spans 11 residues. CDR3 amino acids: CASSRQHEQYF. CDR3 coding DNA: TGTGCCAGCAGCCGTCAGCACGAGCAGTACTTC.

CDR3 sequence reads: CASSYREPQETQYF. The CDR3 DNA follows: TGTGCCAGCAGCTACAGGGAGCCCCAAGAGACCCAGTACTTC. This rearrangement joins TRBV5-4 to TRBJ2-5, with D tentatively TRBD1 (6 bases). Deletions cut 3 bases from V and 1 base from J, with 10 bases between. The CDR3 extends over 14 amino acids. The V gene's germline CDR1 is SGHNT and CDR2 YYREEE (reference sequence).

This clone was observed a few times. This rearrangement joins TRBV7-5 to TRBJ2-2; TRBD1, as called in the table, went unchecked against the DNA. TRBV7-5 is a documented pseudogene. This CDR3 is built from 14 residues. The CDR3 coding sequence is TGTGCCAGAAGTCAGACAAGGAACACCGGGGAGCTGTTTTTT. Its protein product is CARSQTRNTGELFF.

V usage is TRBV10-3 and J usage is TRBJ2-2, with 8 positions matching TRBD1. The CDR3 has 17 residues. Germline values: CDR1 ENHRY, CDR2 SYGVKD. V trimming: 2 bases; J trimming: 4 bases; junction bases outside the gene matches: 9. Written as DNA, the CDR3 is TGTGCCATCAGTGAGGTACCGGGACAGGTACCCACCGGGGAGCTGTTTTTT. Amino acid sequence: CAISEVPGQVPTGELFF.

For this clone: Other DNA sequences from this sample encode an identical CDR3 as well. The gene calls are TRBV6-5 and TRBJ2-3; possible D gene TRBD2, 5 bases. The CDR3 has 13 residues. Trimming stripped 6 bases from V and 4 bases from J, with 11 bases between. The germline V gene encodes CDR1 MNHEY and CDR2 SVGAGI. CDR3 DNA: TGTGCCAGCAGACCCCCGGGATCAGATACGCAGTATTTT. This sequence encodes CASRPPGSDTQYF.

CDR3 nucleotides: TGTGCCAGCAGCTTGGCCGGTTCTAGATGGGCCAATGAGCAGTTCTTC. Its translation: CASSLAGSRWANEQFF. The chain combines TRBV5-4 with TRBJ2-1; D unclear. Germline V gene data show CDR1 as SGHNT and CDR2 as YYREEE (reference sequence). V lost 0 bases and J 6 bases, leaving 16 bases between the germline ends. The CDR3 consists of 16 residues.

The DNA of the CDR3 is TGTGCCAGCAGTGACCAAGAGGGGACTGGTACGCAGTATTTT. It encodes CASSDQEGTGTQYF. The chain uses TRBV6-6 and TRBJ2-3, with D perhaps TRBD2 (6 bases). Germline CDR1 and CDR2: MNHNY and SVGAGI (reference sequence). This CDR3 has 14 residues. V gave up 5 bases and J gave up 8 bases, with 17 bases separating them.

CDR3 protein: CASRGWAGDSYEQYF. In nucleotides, the CDR3 is TGTGCCAGCAGGGGTTGGGCAGGGGACTCCTACGAGCAGTACTTC. The chain uses TRBV6-1 and TRBJ2-7; maybe TRBD1 (6 bases). This CDR3 has 15 residues. V lost 6 bases to trimming and J lost 0 bases, with 15 bases between them. The V gene's germline CDR1 is MNHNS and CDR2 SASEGT.

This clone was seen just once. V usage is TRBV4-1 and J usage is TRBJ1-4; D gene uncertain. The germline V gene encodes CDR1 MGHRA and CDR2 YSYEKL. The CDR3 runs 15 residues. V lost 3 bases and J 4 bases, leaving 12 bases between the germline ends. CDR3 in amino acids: CASSQRDYSNEKLFF. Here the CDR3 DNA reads TGCGCCAGCAGCCAGAGGGATTATAGTAATGAAAAACTGTTTTTT.

The chain's CDR3 is CASSPGTSWSYEQYF. The DNA of the CDR3 is TGTGCCAGCAGCCCCGGGACTAGCTGGTCCTACGAGCAGTACTTC. This chain uses TRBV5-4 with TRBJ2-5; 9 bases fit TRBD2. The tail of the sequence fits TRBJ2-7 better, so the J call may be wrong. Germline assignment: CDR1 SGHNT and CDR2 YYREEE (reference sequence). The CDR3 contains 15 residues.

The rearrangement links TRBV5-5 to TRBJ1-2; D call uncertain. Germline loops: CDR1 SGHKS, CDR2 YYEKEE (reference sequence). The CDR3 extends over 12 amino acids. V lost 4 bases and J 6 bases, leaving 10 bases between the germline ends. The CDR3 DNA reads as TGTGCCAGCAGCCGGTCCCTAGATGGCTACACCTTC. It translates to CASSRSLDGYTF.

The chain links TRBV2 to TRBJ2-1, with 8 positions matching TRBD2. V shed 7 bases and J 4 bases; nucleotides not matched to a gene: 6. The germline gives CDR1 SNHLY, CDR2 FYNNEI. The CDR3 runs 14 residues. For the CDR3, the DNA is TGTGCCAGCACTCGGGAGGGGAGGTACAATGAGCAGTTCTTC. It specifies CASTREGRYNEQFF.